These T cell receptor beta chains were read from a single sample in a study of T cell responses to AZD1222 COVID-19 vaccine. TCRdb keeps only in-frame clones here, not all; method: immunoSEQ multiplex PCR. The table includes about 180,000 clones, about 87% detected once. The material was peripheral blood, obtained 28 days after the second dose of the MenACWY control vaccine. These receptors all stem from an adult who received the MenACWY meningococcal vaccine as a control. The CDR3 runs from the conserved cysteine through the conserved F or W. D genes are given only for firm matches. Rows give clone size only sometimes, using once, few, many, or a class for an expanded clone.

TGTGCCAGCTCACCCGGGACAGGGGGCAGATTTGGGGCCAACGTCCTGACTTTC | CASSPGTGGRFGANVLTF | TRBJ2-6 | - | TRBV18 | TRBD1
TGTGCCAGCAGTTTTTACAGGGTAGACTATGGCTACACCTTC | CASSFYRVDYGYTF | TRBJ1-2 | - | TRBV28 | -
TGCGCCAGCACCCCATTTTCTAGGACGGACAATGAGCAGTTCTTC | CASTPFSRTDNEQFF | TRBJ2-1 | - | TRBV5-1 | -
TGTGCCAGCGAGAGGAACACTGAAGCTTTCTTT | CASERNTEAFF | TRBJ1-1 | once | TRBV19 | -
TGTGCCATCAGTGCGTGGGAGGAGGCCGCTTTCTTT | CAISAWEEAAFF | TRBJ1-1 | - | TRBV10-3 | -
TGTGCCAGCAGCTTACTGGGTTACACCGGGGAGCTGTTTTTT | CASSLLGYTGELFF | TRBJ2-2 | - | TRBV7-9 | -
TGTGCCATCAGAGCCTCGACAGACCGGGGCACCGGGGAGCTGTTTTTT | CAIRASTDRGTGELFF | TRBJ2-2 | - | TRBV10-3 | -
TGCGCCAGCAGTTTTGACAGGTCCTCATATGGCTACACCTTC | CASSFDRSSYGYTF | TRBJ1-2 | - | TRBV5-1 | -
TGTGCCAGCAGCTCCTACAGGGCAGTAAGCACTGAAGCTTTCTTT | CASSSYRAVSTEAFF | TRBJ1-1 | - | TRBV7-2 | -
TGTGCCAGCAGCTACTCCATGCTAGGAAACTATGGCTACACCTTC | CASSYSMLGNYGYTF | TRBJ1-2 | - | TRBV7-9 | -
TGTGCCAGTAGTTTCGGACAGTCGCCCTACGAGCAGTACTTC | CASSFGQSPYEQYF | TRBJ2-7 | - | TRBV19 | -
TGTGCCAGCAGCTCCACTAAGACCTGGGAGACCCAGTACTTC | CASSSTKTWETQYF | TRBJ2-5 | - | TRBV7-9 | -
TGTGCCAGCAGCGCCGGACAGGGGGGAATAGGTTCACCCCTCCACTTT | CASSAGQGGIGSPLHF | TRBJ1-6 | once | TRBV7-2 | TRBD1
TGTGCCAGCAGCCGTCAGCGGGAGTCCGAGGCGCAGTATTTT | CASSRQRESEAQYF | TRBJ2-3 | - | TRBV7-2 | TRBD2
TGTGCCAGTAGTATCCAAGGGGCTGCAAATACACCCCTCCACTTT | CASSIQGAANTPLHF | TRBJ1-6 | - | TRBV19 | -
TGTGCCAGCAGCCAAGTAGGGCAGACGGGTTGTCACTTC | CASSQVGQTGCHF | TRBJ2-7 | - | TRBV3-1/TRBV3-2 | -
TGTGCTAGTCAGGGGTCCACAGATACGCAGTATTTT | CASQGSTDTQYF | TRBJ2-3 | - | TRBV12-5 | -
TGTGCCAGCAGTTACCCCGTTGGGGGGCGCGGAAAACTGTTTTTT | CASSYPVGGRGKLFF | TRBJ1-4 | - | TRBV6-2/TRBV6-3 | -
TGTGCCAGCAGCCAAATCCCCCAGGGGTGGACTCACACTGAAGCTTTCTTT | CASSQIPQGWTHTEAFF | TRBJ1-1 | - | TRBV6-2/TRBV6-3 | -
TGTGCCAGCAGTTTTTATAAGCCGGGGCGCGCTAATGAAAAACTGTTTTTT | CASSFYKPGRANEKLFF | TRBJ1-4 | few | TRBV28 | -
TGTGCCAACTCACCGGGACAGGGTGCCACCGGGGAGCTGTTTTTT | CANSPGQGATGELFF | TRBJ2-2 | - | TRBV28 | TRBD1
TGTGCCAGCAGTTCCAGGGGCGCGAACTATGGCTACACCTTC | CASSSRGANYGYTF | TRBJ1-2 | - | TRBV27 | -
TGTGCCAGCAGCCCGTTACTAGCGCATACGCAGTATTTT | CASSPLLAHTQYF | TRBJ2-3 | - | TRBV2 | TRBD2
TGTGCCAGCAGCACGGGACAGGGTTTGGGGACTAATGAAAAACTGTTTTTT | CASSTGQGLGTNEKLFF | TRBJ1-4 | once | TRBV2 | TRBD1
TGTGCCAGCTGTAATAGCGGGGGTAGCACAGATACGCAGTATTTT | CASCNSGGSTDTQYF | TRBJ2-3 | - | TRBV19 | TRBD2
TGTGCCAGCAGTTCGTACTGGAACACTGAAGCTTTCTTT | CASSSYWNTEAFF | TRBJ1-1 | - | TRBV6-5 | -
TGCGCCAGCAGCCAATTCACAGGGCCTTATAACACTGAAGCTTTCTTT | CASSQFTGPYNTEAFF | TRBJ1-1 | - | TRBV4-1 | -
TGTGCCAGCGGGGCTCTAACGGAGACCCAGTACTTC | CASGALTETQYF | TRBJ2-5 | - | TRBV28 | -
TGTGCCAGCTCCCCCGGGACGACTGAAAAACTGTTTTTT | CASSPGTTEKLFF | TRBJ1-4 | - | TRBV18 | -
TGTGCCAGCGGTAGCGGGAGTCCTATTCGGGAGCAGTACTTC | CASGSGSPIREQYF | TRBJ2-7 | - | TRBV28 | TRBD2
TGTGCCAGCAGTTACCTCGACAGGGGGCGGAACACTGAAGCTTTCTTT | CASSYLDRGRNTEAFF | TRBJ1-1 | - | TRBV6-5 | TRBD1
TGTGCCAGCAGCCCGGGCCCCTATGGCTACACCTTC | CASSPGPYGYTF | TRBJ1-2 | - | TRBV11-2 | -
TGTGCCAGCAGCCGTGTCCTCGGGACTAGCGGGGAAAACACCGGGGAGCTGTTTTTT | CASSRVLGTSGENTGELFF | TRBJ2-2 | once | TRBV5-5 | TRBD2
TGTGCCAGCAGTTTCGCCCCCACTAGCGACCCCTACAATGAGCAGTTCTTC | CASSFAPTSDPYNEQFF | TRBJ2-1 | - | TRBV27 | TRBD2
TGTGCATCGGGTGGGAGTTGGACGAACACTGAAGCTTTCTTT | CASGGSWTNTEAFF | TRBJ1-1 | - | TRBV19 | -
TGTGCCAGCAGTTTGAGGGACAGAAATTCACCCCTCCACTTT | CASSLRDRNSPLHF | TRBJ1-6 | - | TRBV6-2/TRBV6-3 | TRBD1
TGTGCCAGCAGCGTCGACTCAACTACGCAGTATTTT | CASSVDSTTQYF | TRBJ2-3 | - | TRBV9 | -
TGTGCCAGTAGTATAGGTCGAGGAGTAGAAAGCACAGATACGCAGTATTTT | CASSIGRGVESTDTQYF | TRBJ2-3 | once | TRBV19 | -
TGTGCCAGTCGCCCCGCAGGGAGCTCCTACGAGCAGTACTTC | CASRPAGSSYEQYF | TRBJ2-7 | - | TRBV19 | -
TGTGCCAGCAGTTCGGCTAGGGTAGCGGGGGAGCTGTTTTTT | CASSSARVAGELFF | TRBJ2-2 | once | TRBV27 | -
TGTGCCAGCAGGTTGACAGGGGAAGGCTACACCTTC | CASRLTGEGYTF | TRBJ1-2 | - | TRBV5-6 | TRBD1
TGTGCCAGCAGCTCGGGACGGAATTACGAGCAGTACTTC | CASSSGRNYEQYF | TRBJ2-7 | - | TRBV7-2 | -
TGCGCCAGCAGCGCCGGGACGGGTCCAGTTCAGCCCCAGCATTTT | CASSAGTGPVQPQHF | TRBJ1-5 | - | TRBV5-1 | -
TGTGCCACCAGTGATTCCTGGACGGGTAACGGGGAGCAGTACTTC | CATSDSWTGNGEQYF | TRBJ2-7 | once | TRBV24-1 | -
TGTGCCAGCAGCCCCGGGGGAGTAGGTTATGGCTACACCTTC | CASSPGGVGYGYTF | TRBJ1-2 | many | TRBV9 | -
TGTGCCAGCAGCCCAACCGGGCTGGGCTCAGATACGCAGTATTTT | CASSPTGLGSDTQYF | TRBJ2-3 | - | TRBV13 | -
TGTGCCATCAGTGAGGGTAGCGTTAAAGGGGCAAGGCAGTTCTTC | CAISEGSVKGARQFF | TRBJ2-1 | - | TRBV10-3 | -
TGTGCCAGCAGCTACCCGGGACAGGGCCACGAGCAGTACTTC | CASSYPGQGHEQYF | TRBJ2-7 | - | TRBV5-5 | TRBD1
TGCGCCAGCAGTCGGATTGACAGGGGGAGAGGTGAAAAACTGTTTTTT | CASSRIDRGRGEKLFF | TRBJ1-4 | - | TRBV4-3 | TRBD1
TGCGCCAGCAGGACAGGGAACTCTGGAAACACCATATATTTT | CASRTGNSGNTIYF | TRBJ1-3 | - | TRBV10-2 | TRBD1